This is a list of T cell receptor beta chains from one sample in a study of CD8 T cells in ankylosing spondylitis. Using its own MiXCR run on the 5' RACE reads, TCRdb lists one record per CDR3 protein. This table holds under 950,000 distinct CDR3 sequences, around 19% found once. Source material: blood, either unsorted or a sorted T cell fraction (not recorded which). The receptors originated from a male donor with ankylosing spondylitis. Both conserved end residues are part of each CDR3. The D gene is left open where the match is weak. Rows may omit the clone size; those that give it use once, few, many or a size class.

CDR3 DNA: TGTGCCAGCAGGGACATAGCGGGGGCGAACACCGGGGAGCTGTTTTTT
CDR3 protein: CASRDIAGANTGELFF
D gene: TRBD2
clone size: .
J gene: TRBJ2-2
V gene: TRBV3-1

CDR3 DNA: TGTGCCAGCAGTCCTAACCTAGCGGACCTCTACAATGAGCAGTTCTTC
CDR3 protein: CASSPNLADLYNEQFF
D gene: TRBD2
clone size: .
J gene: TRBJ2-1
V gene: TRBV6-1

CDR3 DNA: TGCAGTGCTCTCCCGGAAGCGGGAAGCACAGATACGCAGTATTTT
CDR3 protein: CSALPEAGSTDTQYF
D gene: TRBD2
clone size: .
J gene: TRBJ2-3
V gene: TRBV20-1

CDR3 DNA: TGCGCCAGCATGGGACAGGGAATAAACACTGAAGCTTTCTTT
CDR3 protein: CASMGQGINTEAFF
D gene: TRBD1
clone size: .
J gene: TRBJ1-1
V gene: TRBV5-1

CDR3 DNA: TGCGCCAGCAGCGTGGACCACTACAATGAGCAGTTCTTC
CDR3 protein: CASSVDHYNEQFF
D gene: .
clone size: .
J gene: TRBJ2-1
V gene: TRBV5-1

CDR3 DNA: TGTGCCAGCAGCTTTAGACAGGGGTATGGTGGCTACACCTTC
CDR3 protein: CASSFRQGYGGYTF
D gene: TRBD1
clone size: .
J gene: TRBJ1-2
V gene: TRBV3-1

CDR3 DNA: TGTGCCTGGAATTTAGGGACCAATTCACCCCTCCACTTT
CDR3 protein: CAWNLGTNSPLHF
D gene: .
clone size: .
J gene: TRBJ1-6
V gene: TRBV30

CDR3 DNA: TGCAGCGTTGAAGGGGCTAGCGGGCCCTACGAGCAGTACTTC
CDR3 protein: CSVEGASGPYEQYF
D gene: TRBD2
clone size: few
J gene: TRBJ2-7
V gene: TRBV29-1

CDR3 DNA: TGTGCCAGCAGCGTAGTAGCGGGAGGTGGGGCCAACGTCCTGACTTTC
CDR3 protein: CASSVVAGGGANVLTF
D gene: TRBD2
clone size: .
J gene: TRBJ2-6
V gene: TRBV9

CDR3 DNA: TGCAGTGCTAGAGATGGCGTGAACACTGAAGCTTTCTTT
CDR3 protein: CSARDGVNTEAFF
D gene: .
clone size: .
J gene: TRBJ1-1
V gene: TRBV20-1

CDR3 DNA: TGTGCCAGCAGGACAGCCGCTTCAGATACGCAGTATTTT
CDR3 protein: CASRTAASDTQYF
D gene: .
clone size: .
J gene: TRBJ2-3
V gene: TRBV5-5

CDR3 DNA: TGTGCCAGCAGCCGGACAGGGGGCAACAACTATGGCTACACCTTC
CDR3 protein: CASSRTGGNNYGYTF
D gene: TRBD1
clone size: few
J gene: TRBJ1-2
V gene: TRBV7-2

CDR3 DNA: TGTGCCAGCAGTTACCTCCCCCCAACCCCCGACATGCGTGAGCAGTTCTTC
CDR3 protein: CASSYLPPTPDMREQFF
D gene: .
clone size: .
J gene: TRBJ2-1
V gene: TRBV6-2/TRBV6-3

CDR3 DNA: TGCAGCGTGGCCGGGACTAGCATCACAGATACGCAGTATTTT
CDR3 protein: CSVAGTSITDTQYF
D gene: TRBD2
clone size: many
J gene: TRBJ2-3
V gene: TRBV29-1

CDR3 DNA: TGCGCCAGCAGCCAAGTTAAGGACTCCTACGAGCAGTACTTC
CDR3 protein: CASSQVKDSYEQYF
D gene: .
clone size: .
J gene: TRBJ2-7
V gene: TRBV4-3

CDR3 DNA: TGCAGTGCTAGAGACCCCCAGGGGGCTAACTATGGCTACACCTTC
CDR3 protein: CSARDPQGANYGYTF
D gene: TRBD1
clone size: .
J gene: TRBJ1-2
V gene: TRBV20-1

CDR3 DNA: TGCAGTGCTAGGACAGGGGCTGATTATGGCTACACCTTC
CDR3 protein: CSARTGADYGYTF
D gene: TRBD1
clone size: .
J gene: TRBJ1-2
V gene: TRBV20-1

CDR3 DNA: TGCAGTGCTGTCAGTTTAGCGGGGGGCTCCTACAATGAGCAGTTCTTC
CDR3 protein: CSAVSLAGGSYNEQFF
D gene: TRBD2
clone size: .
J gene: TRBJ2-1
V gene: TRBV20-1

CDR3 DNA: TGTGCCAGCAGCCCCCGGGACTACCTCTCCTACGAGCAGTACTTC
CDR3 protein: CASSPRDYLSYEQYF
D gene: TRBD2
clone size: .
J gene: TRBJ2-7
V gene: TRBV9

CDR3 DNA: TGTGCCAGCAGCTTGCAGGGACCGGATGAAAAACTGTTTTTT
CDR3 protein: CASSLQGPDEKLFF
D gene: .
clone size: once
J gene: TRBJ1-4
V gene: TRBV5-5

CDR3 DNA: TGCGCCAGCAGCTTGGACTCAGCGGCTAGCACAGATACGCAGTATTTT
CDR3 protein: CASSLDSAASTDTQYF
D gene: .
clone size: many
J gene: TRBJ2-3
V gene: TRBV5-1

CDR3 DNA: TGCGCCAGCAGTGCGGACAGGAGCACAGATACGCAGTATTTT
CDR3 protein: CASSADRSTDTQYF
D gene: TRBD1
clone size: .
J gene: TRBJ2-3
V gene: TRBV10-2

CDR3 DNA: TGCGCCGTATATGGCTACACCTTC
CDR3 protein: CAVYGYTF
D gene: .
clone size: .
J gene: TRBJ1-2
V gene: TRBV5-1

CDR3 DNA: TGCGCCAGCAGCTTGTGGGGACAGGGGGTAGTTTCCTACGAGCAGTACTTC
CDR3 protein: CASSLWGQGVVSYEQYF
D gene: TRBD1
clone size: few
J gene: TRBJ2-7
V gene: TRBV5-1

CDR3 DNA: TGTGCCAGCAGCGTCAAATTAGCGGCCTCCTACAATGAGCAGTTCTTC
CDR3 protein: CASSVKLAASYNEQFF
D gene: .
clone size: .
J gene: TRBJ2-1
V gene: TRBV9

CDR3 DNA: TGCGCCAGCAGCTTAGTCCCGGGACAGGGAGAGAACACTGAAGCTTTCTTT
CDR3 protein: CASSLVPGQGENTEAFF
D gene: TRBD1
clone size: few
J gene: TRBJ1-1
V gene: TRBV4-1

CDR3 DNA: TGTGCCAGCAGCCGGGACAGGGGGAAAAACGAGCAGTACTTC
CDR3 protein: CASSRDRGKNEQYF
D gene: TRBD1
clone size: .
J gene: TRBJ2-7
V gene: TRBV12-3/TRBV12-4

CDR3 DNA: TGCGCCAGCAGCGACCCGTCAGGGGACTATGGCTACACCTTC
CDR3 protein: CASSDPSGDYGYTF
D gene: .
clone size: few
J gene: TRBJ1-2
V gene: TRBV5-1

CDR3 DNA: TGCAGTGCTAGAGATTGGGGCGGGAGCACAGATACGCAGTATTTT
CDR3 protein: CSARDWGGSTDTQYF
D gene: .
clone size: .
J gene: TRBJ2-3
V gene: TRBV20-1

CDR3 DNA: TGTGCCACTACTAGTGGCTACGAGCAGTACTTC
CDR3 protein: CATTSGYEQYF
D gene: .
clone size: .
J gene: TRBJ2-7
V gene: TRBV6-5

CDR3 DNA: TGTGCCAGCAGTTTAGTCAGGGCGGCGAACACCGGGGAGCTGTTTTTT
CDR3 protein: CASSLVRAANTGELFF
D gene: .
clone size: few
J gene: TRBJ2-2
V gene: TRBV12-3/TRBV12-4

CDR3 DNA: TGTGCCAGCAGCTTAGATCTTGGGGAGCTGTTTTTT
CDR3 protein: CASSLDLGELFF
D gene: .
clone size: .
J gene: TRBJ2-2
V gene: TRBV11-3

CDR3 DNA: TGTGCCAGCAGGGAGGGACAGAGCTACGAGCAGTACTTC
CDR3 protein: CASREGQSYEQYF
D gene: .
clone size: few
J gene: TRBJ2-7
V gene: TRBV12-3/TRBV12-4

CDR3 DNA: TGTGCCAGCAGTCCTCCATCAAGGATCGGGGGAAATTACAATGAGCAGTTCTTC
CDR3 protein: CASSPPSRIGGNYNEQFF
D gene: .
clone size: .
J gene: TRBJ2-1
V gene: TRBV11-2

CDR3 DNA: TGTGCCAGCAGCTTGACGGGGACAGACACTGAAGCTTTCTTT
CDR3 protein: CASSLTGTDTEAFF
D gene: TRBD1
clone size: many
J gene: TRBJ1-1
V gene: TRBV5-6

CDR3 DNA: TGTGCCAGCAGATCCGGGACAAACTACGAGCAGTACTTC
CDR3 protein: CASRSGTNYEQYF
D gene: .
clone size: many
J gene: TRBJ2-7
V gene: TRBV11-2

CDR3 DNA: TGTGCCAGCAGCTTGACTAGCGTGGAAAACTATGGCTACACCTTC
CDR3 protein: CASSLTSVENYGYTF
D gene: .
clone size: .
J gene: TRBJ1-2
V gene: TRBV5-5

CDR3 DNA: TGTGCCAGCAGCGCGTGGGGTAATTCACCCCTCCACTTT
CDR3 protein: CASSAWGNSPLHF
D gene: .
clone size: few
J gene: TRBJ1-6
V gene: TRBV2

CDR3 DNA: TGTGCCAGTAGTATCGGACATATCGGCGAGCAGTACTTC
CDR3 protein: CASSIGHIGEQYF
D gene: .
clone size: .
J gene: TRBJ2-7
V gene: TRBV19